The clone carrying this T cell receptor (beta chain) was seen just once. Its antigen remains unknown. There are 10 residues in the CDR3. The sample comes from a study of cytomegalovirus exposure and HLA in healthy donors. On the study more broadly: The roughly 120 validation repertoires matched the 600 to 700 first-cohort repertoires in platform, a later analysis reported. The study's findings and limits: Using the classifier, cytomegalovirus status was reportedly diagnosed with high specificity and sensitivity. Listed as cytomegalovirus-associated were 150 to 200 TCR beta chains.

TCRdb's copy holds only in-frame clones and misses some; the assay was immunoSEQ multiplex PCR. Of tens of thousands of clones listed, roughly 94% are singletons. The specimen sequenced was PBMCs. The rearrangement uses TRBV21-1 and TRBJ2-7; TRBD2, the table's D call, lacks a check against the DNA. TRBV21-1 is noted as a pseudogene. This TCR was sampled from a woman aged 18-29 years in good health and CMV-seropositive. CDR3 sequence (DNA): TGTGCCAGCAGCATCGACGAGCAGTACTTC. Its translation is CASSIDEQYF.